The entry below describes one TCR beta chain. The sample comes from a study of blood T cell repertoires in COVID-19. Profiled with immunoSEQ multiplex PCR; TCRdb holds only in-frame clones, not every one. The sample has about 140,000 clones; almost 85% are singletons. Germline-derived CDR1 and CDR2 are SEHNR and FQNEAQ (reference sequence). CDR3 length: 13 amino acids. V gave up 2 bases and J gave up 3 bases; unmatched junction bases: 0. J is TRBJ2-7 and V is TRBV7-9; TRBD1 matches at 8 bases. The receptor comes from a middle-aged man with acute or convalescent COVID-19. Specimen: peripheral blood. CDR3 sequence (DNA): TGTGCCAGCAGCTTAACAGGGGGCTACGAGCAGTACTTC. It codes for CASSLTGGYEQYF.